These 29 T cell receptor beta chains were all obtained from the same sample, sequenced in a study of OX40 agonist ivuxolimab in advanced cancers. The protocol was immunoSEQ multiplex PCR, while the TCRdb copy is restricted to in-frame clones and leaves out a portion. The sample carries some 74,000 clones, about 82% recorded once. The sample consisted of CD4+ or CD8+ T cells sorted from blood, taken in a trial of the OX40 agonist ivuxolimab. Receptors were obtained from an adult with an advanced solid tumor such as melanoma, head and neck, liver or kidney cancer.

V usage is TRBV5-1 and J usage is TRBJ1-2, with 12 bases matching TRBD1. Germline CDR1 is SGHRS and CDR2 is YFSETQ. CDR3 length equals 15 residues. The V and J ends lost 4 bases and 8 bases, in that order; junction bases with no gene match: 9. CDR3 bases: TGCGCCAGCAGCCCAGGGGACAGGGGGCCTGGAGGCTACACCTTC. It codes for CASSPGDRGPGGYTF.

The CDR3 sequence: CATSRSQTSGRHNEQFF. Here the CDR3 DNA reads TGTGCCACCAGCAGATCCCAAACTAGCGGGAGACACAATGAGCAGTTCTTC. This chain joins TRBV15 and TRBJ2-1, with 11 bases fitting TRBD2. This CDR3 region has 17 residues. Losses at the gene ends were 2 bases for V and 5 bases for J; bases not matched to a gene: 8. Germline assignment: CDR1 LNHNV and CDR2 YYDKDF (reference sequence).

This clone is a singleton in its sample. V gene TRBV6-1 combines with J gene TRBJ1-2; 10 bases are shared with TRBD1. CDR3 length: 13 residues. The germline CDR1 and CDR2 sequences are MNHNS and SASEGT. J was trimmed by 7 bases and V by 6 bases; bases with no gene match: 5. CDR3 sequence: CASRRQGAIGYTF. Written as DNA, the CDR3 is TGTGCCAGCAGACGACAGGGGGCGATTGGCTACACCTTC.

The CDR3 DNA sequence: TGTGCCACCAGCAGAGATGTCGGCCTCCCGGGGGGCGGCGAGACCCAGTACTTC. Its translation: CATSRDVGLPGGGETQYF. This chain connects TRBV15 to TRBJ2-5; the D gene is possibly TRBD2 (7 bases). Germline CDR1 and CDR2: LNHNV and YYDKDF (reference sequence). V lost 0 bases and J lost 5, with 22 bases in between. The CDR3 is 18 residues long.

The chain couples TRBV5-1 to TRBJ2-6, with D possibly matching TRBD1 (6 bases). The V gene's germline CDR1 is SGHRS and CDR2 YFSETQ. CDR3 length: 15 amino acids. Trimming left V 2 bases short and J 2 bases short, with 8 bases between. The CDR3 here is CASSLQGTGANVLTF. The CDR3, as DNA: TGCGCCAGCAGCTTACAGGGAACTGGGGCCAACGTCCTGACTTTC.

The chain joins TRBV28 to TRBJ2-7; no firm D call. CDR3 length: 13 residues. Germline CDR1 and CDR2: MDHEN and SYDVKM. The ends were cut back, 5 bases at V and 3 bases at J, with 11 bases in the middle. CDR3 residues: CASSLGSLYEQYF. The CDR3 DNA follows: TGTGCCAGCAGTCTCGGATCCCTCTACGAGCAGTACTTC.

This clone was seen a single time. The CDR3 nucleotides read TGTGCCAGCAGCTTGGAGGGAGGGGGCAGTGGCTACACCTTC. This gives the protein CASSLEGGGSGYTF. This chain joins TRBV4-2 and TRBJ1-2; 7 bases agree with TRBD1. V gave up 5 bases and J gave up 7 bases; unmatched junction bases: 10. The CDR3 loop spans 14 amino acids. Looked up from germline, CDR1 is LGHNA and CDR2 is YNFKEQ.

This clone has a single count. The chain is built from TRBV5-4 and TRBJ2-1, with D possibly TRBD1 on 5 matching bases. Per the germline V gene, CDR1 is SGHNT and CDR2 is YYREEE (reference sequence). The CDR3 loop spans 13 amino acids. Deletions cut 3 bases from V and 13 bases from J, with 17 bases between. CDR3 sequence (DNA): TGTGCCAGCAGCTCCCCCCGCGCACAGGTACAGTTCTTC. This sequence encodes CASSSPRAQVQFF.

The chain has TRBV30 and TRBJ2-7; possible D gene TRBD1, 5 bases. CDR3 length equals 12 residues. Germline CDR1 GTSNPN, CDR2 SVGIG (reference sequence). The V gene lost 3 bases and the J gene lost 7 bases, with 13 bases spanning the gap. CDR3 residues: CAWRGQTSEQYF. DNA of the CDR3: TGTGCCTGGAGGGGGCAGACATCAGAGCAGTACTTC.

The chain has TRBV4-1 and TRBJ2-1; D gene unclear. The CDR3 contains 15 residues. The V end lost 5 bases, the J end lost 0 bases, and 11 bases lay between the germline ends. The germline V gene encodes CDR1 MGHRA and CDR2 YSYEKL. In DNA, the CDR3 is TGCGCCAGCAGCGGCTACCACCACTCCTACAATGAGCAGTTCTTC. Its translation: CASSGYHHSYNEQFF.

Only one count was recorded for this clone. The CDR3 is CASSPLGDLAFSPLHF. The CDR3 DNA is TGTGCCAGCTCACCCCTGGGTGACTTAGCTTTTTCACCCCTCCACTTT. The rearrangement joins TRBV18 to TRBJ1-6; D remains unclear. V was shortened by 3 bases and J by 9 bases, with 18 bases between the two germline ends. Germline V CDR1 and CDR2: KGHSH, LQKENI. The CDR3 sequence is 16 residues long.

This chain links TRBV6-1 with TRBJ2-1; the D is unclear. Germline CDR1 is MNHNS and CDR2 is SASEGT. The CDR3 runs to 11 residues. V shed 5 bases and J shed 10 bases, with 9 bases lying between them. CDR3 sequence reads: CASSLLPEQFF. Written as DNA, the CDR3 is TGTGCCAGCAGTCTTCTGCCCGAGCAGTTCTTC.

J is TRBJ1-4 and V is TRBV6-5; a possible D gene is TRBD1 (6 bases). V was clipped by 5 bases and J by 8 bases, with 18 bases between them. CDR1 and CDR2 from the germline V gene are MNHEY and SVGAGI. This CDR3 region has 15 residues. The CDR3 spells CASSPWGGGVEKLFF. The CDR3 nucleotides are TGTGCCAGCAGTCCCTGGGGGGGCGGTGTCGAAAAACTGTTTTTT.

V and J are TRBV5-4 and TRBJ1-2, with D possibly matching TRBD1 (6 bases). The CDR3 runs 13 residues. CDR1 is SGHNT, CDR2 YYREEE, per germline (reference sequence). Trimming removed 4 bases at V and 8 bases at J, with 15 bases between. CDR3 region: CASSTTGPGGYTF. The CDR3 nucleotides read TGTGCCAGCAGCACTACAGGGCCGGGGGGCTACACCTTC.

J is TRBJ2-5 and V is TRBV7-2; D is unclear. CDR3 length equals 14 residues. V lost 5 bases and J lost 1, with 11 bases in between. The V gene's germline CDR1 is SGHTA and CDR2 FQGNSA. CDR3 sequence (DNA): TGTGCCAGCAGCCCCCGAAGACTCCAAGAGACCCAGTACTTC. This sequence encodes CASSPRRLQETQYF.

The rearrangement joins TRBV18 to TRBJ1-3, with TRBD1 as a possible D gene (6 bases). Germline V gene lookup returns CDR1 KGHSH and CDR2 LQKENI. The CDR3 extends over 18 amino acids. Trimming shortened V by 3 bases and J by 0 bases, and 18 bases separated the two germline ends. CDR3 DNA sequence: TGTGCCAGCTCACCCCAGGGCCGGGGGCTAAGCTCTGGAAACACCATATATTTT. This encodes CASSPQGRGLSSGNTIYF.

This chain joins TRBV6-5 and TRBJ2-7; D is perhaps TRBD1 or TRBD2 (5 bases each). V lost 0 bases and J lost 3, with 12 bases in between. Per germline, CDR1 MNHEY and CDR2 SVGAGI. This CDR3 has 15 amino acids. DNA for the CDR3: TGTGCCAGCAGTTACTCGGTTAATGGGGGCTACGAGCAGTACTTC. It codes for CASSYSVNGGYEQYF.

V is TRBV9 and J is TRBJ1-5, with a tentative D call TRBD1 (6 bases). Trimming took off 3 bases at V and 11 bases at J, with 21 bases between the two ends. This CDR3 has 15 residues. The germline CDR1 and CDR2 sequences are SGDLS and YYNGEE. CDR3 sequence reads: CASSATGTPQGTQHF. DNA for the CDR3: TGTGCCAGCAGCGCAACCGGGACACCCCAAGGGACCCAGCATTTT.

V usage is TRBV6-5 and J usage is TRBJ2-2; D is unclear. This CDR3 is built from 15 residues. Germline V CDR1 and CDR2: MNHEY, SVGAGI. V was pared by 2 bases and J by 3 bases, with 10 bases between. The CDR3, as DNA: TGTGCCAGCAGTTACACTGGTAGTTACACCGGGGAGCTGTTTTTT. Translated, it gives CASSYTGSYTGELFF.

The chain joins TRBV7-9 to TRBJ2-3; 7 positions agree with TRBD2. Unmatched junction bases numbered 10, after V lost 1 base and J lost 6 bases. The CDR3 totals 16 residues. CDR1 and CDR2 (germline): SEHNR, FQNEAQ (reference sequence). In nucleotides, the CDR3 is TGTGCCAGCAGCTTAGGGGGCGGGAGCCCCGGGGATACGCAGTATTTT. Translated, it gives CASSLGGGSPGDTQYF. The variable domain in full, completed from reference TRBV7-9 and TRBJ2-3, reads DTGVSQNPRHKITKRGQNVTFRCDPISEHNRLYWYRQTLGQGPEFLTYFQNEAQLEKSRLLSDRFSAERPKGSFSTLEIQRTEQGDSAMYLCASSLGGGSPGDTQYFGPGTRLTVL.

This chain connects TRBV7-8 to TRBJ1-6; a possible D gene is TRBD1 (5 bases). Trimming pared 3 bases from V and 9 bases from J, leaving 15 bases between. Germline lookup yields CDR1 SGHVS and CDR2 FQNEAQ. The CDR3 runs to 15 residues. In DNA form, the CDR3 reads TGTGCCAGCAGCTTCCTTCAGGGCCCCAGTTCACCCCTCCACTTT. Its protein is CASSFLQGPSSPLHF.

This chain's CDR3 is CASSLQKYEQYF. The DNA of the CDR3 is TGTGCCAGCAGCCTACAGAAATACGAGCAGTACTTC. The genes are TRBV11-2 and TRBJ2-7; D gene unclear. This CDR3 spans 12 amino acids. V lost 5 bases and J lost 4, with 9 bases in between. Germline loops: CDR1 SGHAT, CDR2 FQNNGV.

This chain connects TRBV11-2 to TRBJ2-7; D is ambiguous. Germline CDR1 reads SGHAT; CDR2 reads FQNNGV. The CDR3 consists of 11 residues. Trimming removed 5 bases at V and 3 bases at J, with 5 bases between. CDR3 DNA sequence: TGTGCCAGCAGCCAGTACTACGAGCAGTACTTC. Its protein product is CASSQYYEQYF.

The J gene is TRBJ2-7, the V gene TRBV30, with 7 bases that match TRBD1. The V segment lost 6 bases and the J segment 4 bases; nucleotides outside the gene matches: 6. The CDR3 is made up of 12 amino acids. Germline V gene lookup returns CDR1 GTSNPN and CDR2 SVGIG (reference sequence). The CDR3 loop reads CACDRVGYEQYF. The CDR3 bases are TGTGCCTGCGACAGGGTTGGATACGAGCAGTACTTC. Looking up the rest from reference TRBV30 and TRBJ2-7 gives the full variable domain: SQTIHQWPATLVQPVGSPLSLECTVEGTSNPNLYWYRQAAGRGLQLLFYSVGIGQISSEVPQNLSASRPQDRQFILSSKKLLLSDSGFYLCACDRVGYEQYFGPGTRLTVT.

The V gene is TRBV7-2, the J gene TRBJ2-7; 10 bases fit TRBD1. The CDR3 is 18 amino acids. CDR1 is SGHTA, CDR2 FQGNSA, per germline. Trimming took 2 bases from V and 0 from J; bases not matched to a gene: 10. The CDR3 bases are TGTGCCAGCAGCTTAAAAACTTCGGGACAGGGGATCTCCTACGAGCAGTACTTC. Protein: CASSLKTSGQGISYEQYF.

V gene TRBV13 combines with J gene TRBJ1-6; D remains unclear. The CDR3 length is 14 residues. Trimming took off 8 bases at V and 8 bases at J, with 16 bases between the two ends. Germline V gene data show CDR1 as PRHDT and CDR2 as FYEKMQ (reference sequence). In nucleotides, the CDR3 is TGTGCCAGCGCGGAGACATCGAGGGATTCACCCCTCCACTTT. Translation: CASAETSRDSPLHF.

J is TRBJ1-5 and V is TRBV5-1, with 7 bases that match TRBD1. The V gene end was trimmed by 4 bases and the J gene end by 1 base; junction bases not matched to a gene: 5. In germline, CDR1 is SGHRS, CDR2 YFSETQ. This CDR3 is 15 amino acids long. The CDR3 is CASSPGQSSNQPQHF. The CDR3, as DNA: TGCGCCAGCAGCCCGGGACAGAGCAGCAATCAGCCCCAGCATTTT.

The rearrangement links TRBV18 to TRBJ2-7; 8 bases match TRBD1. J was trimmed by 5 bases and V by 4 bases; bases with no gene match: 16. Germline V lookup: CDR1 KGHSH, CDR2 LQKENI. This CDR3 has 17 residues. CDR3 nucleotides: TGTGCCAGCTCACAATCTTCCGGGACAGGAGGGTCCCACGAGCAGTACTTC. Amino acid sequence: CASSQSSGTGGSHEQYF.

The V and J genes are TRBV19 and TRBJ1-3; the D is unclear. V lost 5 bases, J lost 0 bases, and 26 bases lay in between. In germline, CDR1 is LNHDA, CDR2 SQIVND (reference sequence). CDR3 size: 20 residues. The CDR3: CASSGRRVGSFDGSGNTIYF. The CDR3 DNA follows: TGTGCCAGTAGTGGAAGGAGGGTTGGGTCATTCGATGGCTCTGGAAACACCATATATTTT.